Presented here are 13 T cell receptor beta chains from one specimen sequenced in a study of T cells in Graves' hyperthyroidism and ophthalmopathy. Amplified TCR beta CDR3 regions came from RNA transcripts. When the TCR CDR3 underwent first-round RT-PCR, the HTBI primer set was used. TCRdb re-derived calls from the multiplex PCR reads in MiXCR, one entry per CDR3 protein. This sample has 300,000 or so distinct CDR3 sequences; 16% occur once, and the top ten carry around a third. Source material: blood. The receptors stem from a man aged 25 to 45 with Graves' hyperthyroidism.

This clonotype was seen more than once but under ten times. This rearrangement joins TRBV10-2 to TRBJ2-7; the match to TRBD1 covers 8 bases. There are 13 residues in the CDR3. CDR1 and CDR2 (germline): WSHSY, SAAADI. V gave up 4 bases and J gave up 3 bases; unmatched junction bases: 2. The CDR3 region is CASSGGQGYEQYF. CDR3 sequence (DNA): TGCGCCAGCAGTGGCGGACAGGGCTACGAGCAGTACTTC.

This clonotype was picked up many times. As DNA, the CDR3 is TGTGCCAGCAGTCCTAGGGGGGCGCAGGGGGAGACCCAGTACTTC. Amino acid sequence: CASSPRGAQGETQYF. The V call is TRBV12-3 or TRBV12-4, the J call TRBJ2-5; D is possibly TRBD1 or TRBD2 (6 bases each). The V end was cut by 5 bases, the J end by 5 bases, with 18 bases between. This CDR3 comprises 15 residues.

This clonotype came up a few times. The chain recombines TRBV3-1 with TRBJ2-7; unclear D gene. Germline V gene data show CDR1 as LGHDT and CDR2 as YNNKEL (reference sequence). The CDR3 has 14 amino acids. V lost 4 bases and J lost 0, with 10 bases in between. DNA of the CDR3: TGTGCCAGCAGCCCAAGCGCCTACTCCTACGAGCAGTACTTC. This translates into CASSPSAYSYEQYF.

V usage is TRBV5-6 and J usage is TRBJ2-1; 10 nucleotides align to TRBD1. The V and J ends lost 2 bases and 7 bases, in that order; junction bases with no gene match: 9. The length of the CDR3 is 16 residues. From germline, CDR1 is SGHDT and CDR2 YYEEEE. The CDR3 region has the DNA TGTGCCAGCAGCTTTATGGGACAGGGGATTTGGAATGAGCAGTTCTTC. Translating gives CASSFMGQGIWNEQFF.

This rearrangement joins TRBV9 to TRBJ2-2; D assignment may be TRBD1 or TRBD2 (6 bases each). The CDR3 runs 19 residues. The ends were cut back, 4 bases at V and 5 bases at J, with 27 bases in the middle. CDR1 is SGDLS and CDR2 is YYNGEE in the germline V gene. CDR3 residues: CASSPEGGLLGGITGELFF. In DNA, the CDR3 is TGTGCCAGCAGCCCTGAGGGGGGACTCCTGGGCGGGATTACCGGGGAGCTGTTTTTT.

This clonotype was counted many times. Relative to the germline gene, one junction end is altered; a read error may explain this. The rearrangement joins TRBV12-3 or TRBV12-4 to TRBJ2-7; 9 bases agree with TRBD1. The CDR3 is 14 residues long. The CDR3 loop reads CASSFRDRVYEQYF. The CDR3 nucleotides are TGCGCCAGCAGCTTCCGGGACAGGGTCTACGAGCAGTACTTC.

This clonotype was seen a handful of times. The rearrangement joins TRBV29-1 to TRBJ1-5, with D tentatively TRBD1 (5 bases). V lost 4 bases, J lost 5 bases, and 12 bases lay in between. Germline CDR1 is SQVTM and CDR2 is ANQGSEA. CDR3 length: 13 residues. In DNA form, the CDR3 reads TGCAGCGTTGCAGACAGCTTTTATCAGCCCCAGCATTTT. Protein sequence: CSVADSFYQPQHF.

This clonotype was seen only a few times. Just one base apart from a much larger clone, this may be a read error. The rearrangement uses TRBV11-2 and TRBJ2-3, with D hard to call. The length of the CDR3 is 14 residues. The V gene's germline CDR1 is SGHAT and CDR2 FQNNGV. This chain's CDR3 is CASSFFRRTDAQYF. The DNA for the CDR3 is TGTGCCAGCAGCTTTTTCAGGCGCACAGATGCGCAGTATTTT.

Ten or more counts support this clonotype. The rearrangement links TRBV5-1 to TRBJ2-7, with D perhaps matching TRBD1 (5 bases). The CDR3 covers 16 residues. Germline CDR1 reads SGHRS; CDR2 reads YFSETQ. V lost 1 base and J 4 bases, leaving 18 bases between the germline ends. The CDR3 sequence: CASSLSTGGASYEQYF. In DNA form, the CDR3 reads TGCGCCAGCAGCTTGTCTACGGGTGGGGCCTCTTACGAGCAGTACTTC.

This clonotype was detected ten times or more. This chain's CDR3 is CASSLWGGPEQFF. DNA of the CDR3: TGCGCCAGCAGCTTGTGGGGTGGACCTGAGCAGTTCTTC. The chain recombines TRBV5-1 with TRBJ2-1; D is unresolved. Trimming shortened V by 1 base and J by 9 bases, and 11 bases separated the two germline ends. The CDR3 sequence is 13 residues long. Per germline, CDR1 SGHRS and CDR2 YFSETQ.

This clonotype occurred many times. The V and J genes are TRBV27 and TRBJ2-7; D remains unclear. The CDR3 extends over 13 amino acids. Germline V gives CDR1 MNHEY, CDR2 SMNVEV (reference sequence). The V and J ends lost 2 bases and 4 bases respectively, with 9 bases between them. CDR3 coding DNA: TGTGCCAGCAGTTTAGCGGCCGCATACGAGCAGTACTTC. As protein: CASSLAAAYEQYF.

The chain recombines TRBV27 with TRBJ2-7; maybe TRBD1 (5 bases). The germline gives CDR1 MNHEY, CDR2 SMNVEV (reference sequence). The CDR3 consists of 14 residues. V dropped 5 bases and J dropped 4 bases, with 15 bases sitting between them. The CDR3 nucleotides read TGTGCCAGCAGTGCTACGACAGCTGGGTACGAGCAGTACTTC. Its protein product is CASSATTAGYEQYF.

The table lists this clonotype with many counts. This chain joins TRBV11-3 and TRBJ2-3, with TRBD1 matching 9 bases. J was trimmed by 2 bases and V by 5 bases; bases with no gene match: 8. The V gene's germline CDR1 is SGHNT and CDR2 YENEEA. The CDR3 has 16 amino acids. The CDR3 here is CASSAGQGSHTDTQYF. The CDR3 DNA sequence: TGTGCCAGCAGCGCAGGACAGGGGTCGCACACAGATACGCAGTATTTT.